This T cell receptor (beta chain) was captured by sequencing in a study of response to subunit inactivated influenza vaccine. For this clonotype: Its antigen is not identified.

The germline CDR1 and CDR2 sequences are LGHDT and YNNKEL (reference sequence). CDR3 size: 15 residues. The ends were cut back, 6 bases at V and 1 base at J, with 13 bases in the middle. TCRdb redid the calling of the RT-PCR reads with MiXCR, one entry per CDR3 protein. The sample gives under 550,000 distinct CDR3 sequences, less than 8% of which show up once; 13% is in the top ten. Study conclusions and caveats: Each seasonal flu vaccination may recruit only limited new T cells, authors suggested.

This receptor was obtained from a man aged 50 to 75 who received an inactivated influenza vaccine. The sample in question was PBMCs from blood, obtained around 25 months after vaccination. J is TRBJ1-5 and V is TRBV3-1; D is perhaps TRBD1 (6 bases). DNA of the CDR3: TGTGCCAGCAGTCAGTCAGGGGCAAGCAATCAGCCCCAGCATTTT. The encoded protein is CASSQSGASNQPQHF.